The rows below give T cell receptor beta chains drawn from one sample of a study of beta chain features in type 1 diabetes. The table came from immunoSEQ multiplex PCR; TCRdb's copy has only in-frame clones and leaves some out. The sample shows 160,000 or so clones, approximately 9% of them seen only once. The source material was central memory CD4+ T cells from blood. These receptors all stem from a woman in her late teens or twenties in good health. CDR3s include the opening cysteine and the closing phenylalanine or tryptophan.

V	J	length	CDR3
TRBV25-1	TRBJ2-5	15	CASSEHWDTAETQYF
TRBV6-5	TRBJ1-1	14	CASRRVGEPQEAFF
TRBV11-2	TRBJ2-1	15	CASSLGANPVNEQFF
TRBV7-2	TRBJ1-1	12	CASSFRVSEAFF
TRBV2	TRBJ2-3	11	CASSSGDTQYF
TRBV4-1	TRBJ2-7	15	CASSQEMQGTYEQYF
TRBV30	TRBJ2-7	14	CAWSRRNPPLGQYF
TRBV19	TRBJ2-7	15	CASSIQVEGTYEQYF
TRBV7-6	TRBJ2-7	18	CASSLAGGKLAGNYEQYF
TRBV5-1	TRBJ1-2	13	CASSLGQGFGYTF
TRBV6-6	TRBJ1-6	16	CASSRTTGRDNSPLHF
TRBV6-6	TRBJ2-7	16	CASSDFSGGAYNEQYF
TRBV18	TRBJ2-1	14	CASSPSGGNNEQFF
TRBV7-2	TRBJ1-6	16	CASSRSTPRDYSPLHF
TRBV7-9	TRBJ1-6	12	CASSLEGRALHF
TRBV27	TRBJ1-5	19	CASSLNRVKVEFSNQPQHF
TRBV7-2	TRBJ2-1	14	CASSWGSGPNEQFF
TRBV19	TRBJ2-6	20	CASRTTLPGQSSSGANVLTF
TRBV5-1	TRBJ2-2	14	CASSETGSSGELFF
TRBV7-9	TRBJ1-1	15	CASSLGGRLNTEAFF